This T cell receptor (beta chain) was sequenced in a study of T cells in Graves' hyperthyroidism and ophthalmopathy. Researchers amplified the TCR beta CDR3 regions from RNA transcripts. The HTBI set primed first-round TCR CDR3 RT-PCR. MiXCR was run by TCRdb on the multiplex PCR reads, yielding one entry per CDR3 protein. The table shows approximately 410,000 distinct CDR3 sequences, with around 15% occurring only once. The CDR3 has 15 amino acids. Germline loops: CDR1 MGHDK, CDR2 SYGVNS. V dropped 6 bases and J dropped 2; count of bases not matched to a gene: 6. This clonotype was observed a few times.

The clonotype comes from a man aged 18 to 30 with Graves' ophthalmopathy. The sequencing input was blood. The chain couples TRBV25-1 to TRBJ2-7, with 11 bases identical to TRBD2. CDR3 coding DNA: TGTGCCAGCAGCGCTACTAGCGGGGGCCCCTACGAGCAGTACTTC. It specifies CASSATSGGPYEQYF.